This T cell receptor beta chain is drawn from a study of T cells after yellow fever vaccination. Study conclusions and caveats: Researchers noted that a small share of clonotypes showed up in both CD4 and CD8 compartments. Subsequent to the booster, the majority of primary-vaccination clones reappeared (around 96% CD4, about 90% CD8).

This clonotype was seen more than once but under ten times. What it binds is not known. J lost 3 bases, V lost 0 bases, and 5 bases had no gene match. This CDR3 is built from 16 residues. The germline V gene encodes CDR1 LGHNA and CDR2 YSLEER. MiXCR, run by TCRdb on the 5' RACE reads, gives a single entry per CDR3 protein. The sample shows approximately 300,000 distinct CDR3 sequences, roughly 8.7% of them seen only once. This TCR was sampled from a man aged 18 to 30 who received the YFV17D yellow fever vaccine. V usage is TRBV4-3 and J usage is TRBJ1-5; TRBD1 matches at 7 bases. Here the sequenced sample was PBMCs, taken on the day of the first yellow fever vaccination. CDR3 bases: TGCGCCAGCAGCCAAGATATGGACAGGACCAATCAGCCCCAGCATTTT. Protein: CASSQDMDRTNQPQHF.